The 21 T cell receptor beta chains given below trace back to one sample, sequenced in a study of blood T cells in healthy people across ages. Primers used in a second PCR of roughly 6 to 12 cycles were a sample-barcoded 5' primer and a J-beta primer mix. In TCRdb, the 5' RACE reads were re-called with MiXCR into one record per CDR3 protein. The table has roughly 700,000 distinct CDR3 sequences, 49% seen once. Source material: blood. The source is a woman aged 55-69 years in good health.

Ten or more counts support this clonotype. The chain has TRBV7-2 and TRBJ2-3; D not certain. V was trimmed by 5 bases and J by 6 bases, leaving 15 bases between them. This CDR3 is 14 amino acids long. Germline CDR1 is SGHTA and CDR2 is FQGNSA. CDR3 amino acids: CASSPYNQADTQYF. CDR3 coding DNA: TGTGCCAGCAGCCCCTACAACCAGGCGGATACGCAGTATTTT.

This chain uses TRBV28 with TRBJ2-3; 10 bases are shared with TRBD2. CDR3 length: 15 amino acids. The V gene's germline CDR1 is MDHEN and CDR2 SYDVKM. Trimming cost V 5 bases and J 7 bases; bases outside gene matches: 9. In DNA, the CDR3 is TGTGCCAGCAGTCCCCCCCCTAGCGGGAGTAATACGCAGTATTTT. Translated: CASSPPPSGSNTQYF.

The CDR3 sequence: CASSPGHPGDEQFF. The CDR3 DNA sequence: TGTGCCAGCAGTCCGGGACACCCAGGGGATGAGCAGTTCTTC. This sequence joins TRBV6-6 and TRBJ2-1; possibly TRBD1 for D (6 bases). Germline V gene data show CDR1 as MNHNY and CDR2 as SVGAGI (reference sequence). The ends were cut back, 5 bases at V and 8 bases at J, with 16 bases in the middle. This CDR3 region has 14 residues.

Only a few counts were recorded for this clonotype. The J gene is TRBJ2-1, the V gene TRBV4-2; 10 bases agree with TRBD2. The CDR3 spans 16 residues. Germline V gives CDR1 LGHNA, CDR2 YNFKEQ. V lost 1 base, J lost 0 bases, and 0 bases stayed unmatched. CDR3 loop: CASSQVAGGSYNEQFF. DNA of the CDR3: TGTGCCAGCAGCCAAGTAGCGGGAGGCTCCTACAATGAGCAGTTCTTC.

CDR3 in DNA: TGTGCCAGCAGCAGGGCTCGGGCAGGGGACACTGAAGCTTTCTTT. This encodes CASSRARAGDTEAFF. The chain links TRBV2 to TRBJ1-1; D is possibly TRBD1 (6 bases). V lost 6 bases and J 3 bases, leaving 17 bases between the germline ends. The V gene's germline CDR1 is SNHLY and CDR2 FYNNEI. The CDR3 has 15 residues.

The J gene is TRBJ2-4, the V gene TRBV29-1; D is tentatively TRBD1 or TRBD2 (5 bases each). The DNA end is a closer match to TRBJ2-7, so the J assignment may be wrong. From germline, CDR1 is SQVTM and CDR2 ANQGSEA. This CDR3 comprises 15 residues. Here the CDR3 DNA reads TGCAGCGTTGAAGATCCAACGGGGCGGACCTACGAGCAGTACTTC. It specifies CSVEDPTGRTYEQYF.

The chain employs TRBV11-2 and TRBJ2-1; D is undetermined. Germline CDR1 reads SGHAT; CDR2 reads FQNNGV. The CDR3 is 13 amino acids. Trimming took off 5 bases at V and 12 bases at J, with 17 bases between the two ends. This CDR3 is CASSPVARDGQFF. The CDR3 nucleotides are TGTGCCAGCAGCCCCGTAGCCAGAGACGGGCAGTTCTTC.

With respect to this clonotype: The junction does not match germline at one end; this may be a read error. The V gene is TRBV18, the J gene TRBJ1-2; TRBD1 agrees at 10 bases. CDR3 length: 14 residues. Per the germline V gene, CDR1 is KGHSH and CDR2 is LQKENI. The CDR3 spells CAGSPLGTGDGYTF. The CDR3 nucleotides are TGTGCCGGCTCACCACTCGGGACAGGGGATGGCTACACCTTC.

V gene TRBV12-3 or TRBV12-4 combines with J gene TRBJ1-1; D call uncertain. This CDR3 contains 14 residues. V dropped 3 bases and J dropped 7 bases, with 15 bases sitting between them. The CDR3 nucleotides read TGTGCCAGCAGTTTTTATACTCTGGGCGGTGAAGCTTTCTTT. It encodes CASSFYTLGGEAFF.

The chain combines TRBV5-6 with TRBJ2-7; no definite D call. The germline V gene has CDR1 SGHDT and CDR2 YYEEEE. Trimming pared 0 bases from V and 7 bases from J, leaving 17 bases between. This CDR3 is 15 amino acids long. CDR3 amino acids: CASSLGYQAPREQYF. In DNA form, the CDR3 reads TGTGCCAGCAGCTTGGGCTACCAAGCCCCTCGAGAGCAGTACTTC.

This clonotype was counted only a few times. The gene calls are TRBV5-1 and TRBJ2-1; no clear D gene. Germline V CDR1 and CDR2: SGHRS, YFSETQ. The CDR3 is made up of 16 amino acids. V was pared by 4 bases and J by 1 base, with 15 bases between. The CDR3 bases are TGCGCCAGCAGCGCGCCGGAAGGCAGGTCCTACAATGAGCAGTTCTTC. Translating it yields CASSAPEGRSYNEQFF.

V and J are TRBV6-2 or TRBV6-3 and TRBJ1-1; 8 bases are shared with TRBD1. V lost 5 bases to trimming and J lost 11 bases; unmatched junction nucleotides: 10. The length of the CDR3 is 13 residues. Germline CDR1 MNHEY, CDR2 SVGEGT. CDR3 sequence reads: CASSLQLQGAAFF. The CDR3 DNA reads as TGTGCCAGCAGTCTCCAACTGCAGGGGGCCGCTTTCTTT.

V gene TRBV7-8 combines with J gene TRBJ1-5, with 9 bases identical to TRBD1. This CDR3 is built from 14 residues. V lost 5 bases and J lost 4; bases outside the gene matches: 3. Germline loops: CDR1 SGHVS, CDR2 FQNEAQ. CDR3 residues: CASSVGTGNQPQHF. CDR3 nucleotide sequence: TGTGCCAGCAGCGTCGGGACAGGGAATCAGCCCCAGCATTTT. Supplemented by reference TRBV7-8 and TRBJ1-5, the full variable domain reads GAGVSQSPRYKVAKRGQDVALRCDPISGHVSLFWYQQALGQGPEFLTYFQNEAQLDKSGLPSDRFFAERPEGSVSTLKIQRTQQEDSAVYLCASSVGTGNQPQHFGDGTRLSIL.

The chain recombines TRBV7-3 with TRBJ2-1, with D possibly matching TRBD2 (5 bases). The CDR3 has 15 amino acids. The germline CDR1 and CDR2 sequences are SGHTA and FQGTGA. V shed 5 bases and J shed 4 bases, with 15 bases lying between them. In nucleotides, the CDR3 is TGTGCCAGCAGCGAGGGATCACCTGCATACAATGAGCAGTTCTTC. Translating gives CASSEGSPAYNEQFF.

V usage is TRBV20-1 and J usage is TRBJ2-1, with D possibly TRBD2 on 6 matching bases. Trimming pared 2 bases from V and 4 bases from J, leaving 21 bases between. The CDR3 loop spans 17 amino acids. CDR1 is DFQATT, CDR2 SNEGSKA, per germline (reference sequence). CDR3 in amino acids: CSARHAGAAGKYNEQFF. The CDR3 DNA follows: TGCAGTGCTAGACATGCCGGGGCGGCGGGGAAATACAATGAGCAGTTCTTC.

This chain uses TRBV3-1 with TRBJ2-1; a possible D gene is TRBD1 (5 bases). This CDR3 has 15 amino acids. Germline assignment: CDR1 LGHDT and CDR2 YNNKEL (reference sequence). Between the trimmed V and J ends, which lost 3 bases and 6 bases, there was a span of 15 bases. Written as DNA, the CDR3 is TGTGCCAGCAGCCAGGTGGTATCTAGGGGCAATGAGCAGTTCTTC. This sequence encodes CASSQVVSRGNEQFF.

This clonotype has at least ten counts. V usage is TRBV9 and J usage is TRBJ2-1, with a tentative D call TRBD2 (6 bases). The CDR3 loop spans 16 amino acids. Trimming pared 0 bases from V and 7 bases from J, leaving 17 bases between. Germline V CDR1 and CDR2: SGDLS, YYNGEE. CDR3 protein: CASSVDEAGSGNEQFF. In DNA, the CDR3 is TGTGCCAGCAGCGTAGATGAGGCGGGAAGTGGGAATGAGCAGTTCTTC.

This clonotype was seen a handful of times. The CDR3 is CASSLLQGSLSYEQYF. The CDR3 DNA reads as TGTGCCAGCAGTTTATTACAGGGGTCACTCTCCTACGAGCAGTACTTC. This chain uses TRBV28 with TRBJ2-7, with 7 bases identical to TRBD1. The CDR3 runs to 16 residues. The ends lost 1 base at V and 0 bases at J; junction bases unmatched: 6. CDR1 is MDHEN, CDR2 SYDVKM, per germline.

The chain combines TRBV18 with TRBJ2-1; D assignment may be TRBD1 or TRBD2 (7 bases each). Trimming left V 0 bases short and J 0 bases short, with 18 bases between. Germline CDR1 is KGHSH and CDR2 is LQKENI. The CDR3 totals 19 residues. The CDR3 spells CASSPPVGAGQSSYNEQFF. CDR3 nucleotide sequence: TGTGCCAGCTCACCACCGGTAGGAGCGGGACAGAGCTCCTACAATGAGCAGTTCTTC.

The chain employs TRBV10-3 and TRBJ1-2; 7 bases align to TRBD1. Losses at the gene ends were 3 bases for V and 5 bases for J; bases not matched to a gene: 9. This CDR3 has 15 amino acids. Germline CDR1 and CDR2: ENHRY and SYGVKD. CDR3 sequence reads: CAISDVTGAVYGYTF. CDR3 nucleotides: TGTGCCATCAGTGATGTCACAGGGGCGGTTTATGGCTACACCTTC.

This chain connects TRBV7-9 to TRBJ1-4; tentatively, D is TRBD1 (5 bases). CDR3 length equals 17 residues. V was trimmed by 0 bases and J by 5 bases, leaving 16 bases between them. Germline lookup yields CDR1 SEHNR and CDR2 FQNEAQ (reference sequence). The chain's CDR3 is CASSLAYRMGENEKLFF. Here the CDR3 DNA reads TGTGCCAGCAGCTTAGCCTATCGAATGGGGGAGAATGAAAAACTGTTTTTT.